The 6 T cell receptor beta chains listed next were all sequenced from one sample in a study of early T cells in non-severe SARS-CoV-2 infection. In TCRdb, the 5' RACE reads were re-called with MiXCR into one record per CDR3 protein. Of approximately 56,000 distinct CDR3 sequences in the sample, roughly 10% are singletons; the top ten hold 6% to 8%. The sequenced material came from whole blood. The receptors stem from an adult who was a healthcare worker with PCR-confirmed SARS-CoV-2 infection or an uninfected control (not recorded which).

This clonotype was seen at least ten times. J is TRBJ2-1 and V is TRBV11-3; D remains unclear. Germline values: CDR1 SGHNT, CDR2 YENEEA. The V and J ends lost 3 bases and 0 bases respectively, with 9 bases between them. The CDR3 extends over 15 amino acids. The CDR3: CASSLGGYSYNEQFF. CDR3 DNA: TGTGCCAGCAGCTTGGGCGGATACTCCTACAATGAGCAGTTCTTC. Supplemented by reference TRBV11-3 and TRBJ2-1, the full variable domain reads EAGVVQSPRYKIIEKKQPVAFWCNPISGHNTLYWYLQNLGQGPELLIRYENEEAVDDSQLPKDRFSAERLKGVDSTLKIQPAELGDSAVYLCASSLGGYSYNEQFFGPGTRLTVL.

About this clonotype: One end of the junction is discordant with germline, which a read error may explain. The chain uses TRBV7-2 and TRBJ2-6; D gene uncertain. CDR1 SGHTA and CDR2 FQGNSA come from the germline V gene. The CDR3 sequence is 15 residues long. CDR3 in amino acids: CASSLGVSGANVLTF. For the CDR3, the DNA is TGTGCCAGCAGCTTAGGGGTCTCTGGAGCCAACGTCCTGACTTTC.

In its sample, this clonotype was seen many times. This rearrangement joins TRBV2 to TRBJ1-6; the match to TRBD1 covers 7 bases. CDR3 length: 14 residues. With 11 bases clipped from V and 7 bases from J, the junction kept 11 bases outside the gene matches. Germline lookup yields CDR1 SNHLY and CDR2 FYNNEI. The CDR3 reads CASHAGTENSPLHF. The CDR3, as DNA: TGTGCCTCCCACGCCGGGACAGAAAATTCACCCCTCCACTTT.

This clonotype was detected a few times. Here the CDR3 reads CASSGAGANNEQFF. DNA of the CDR3: TGTGCCAGCAGTGGAGCGGGGGCCAACAATGAGCAGTTCTTC. The chain joins TRBV25-1 to TRBJ2-1; 8 positions agree with TRBD2. V dropped 4 bases and J dropped 5; count of bases not matched to a gene: 4. Per germline, CDR1 MGHDK and CDR2 SYGVNS. The CDR3 extends over 14 amino acids.

J is TRBJ2-3 and V is TRBV7-2; possible D gene TRBD2, 6 bases. CDR1 SGHTA and CDR2 FQGNSA come from the germline V gene. There are 15 residues in the CDR3. Trimming took 5 bases from V and 2 from J, leaving 14 bases between them. CDR3 protein: CASSVHGTPTDTQYF. The CDR3 nucleotides read TGTGCCAGCAGCGTACACGGGACTCCCACAGATACGCAGTATTTT.

This chain connects TRBV20-1 to TRBJ2-5; no clear D. The CDR3 sequence is 12 residues long. The germline gives CDR1 DFQATT, CDR2 SNEGSKA (reference sequence). Between the trimmed V and J ends, which lost 1 base and 4 bases, there was a span of 7 bases. DNA for the CDR3: TGCAGTGCTAGAGTCTTCCTAGAGACCCAGTACTTC. The encoded protein is CSARVFLETQYF.